The 25 T cell receptor beta chains listed next were all sequenced from one sample in a study of blood T cell repertoires in COVID-19. Assay: immunoSEQ multiplex PCR; the TCRdb copy retains only in-frame clones and omits some. The table shows about 120,000 clones, with roughly 89% occurring only once. The sample consisted of peripheral blood. The receptor set was obtained from a middle-aged man with acute or convalescent COVID-19.

This chain uses TRBV7-2 with TRBJ2-7; tentative D call: TRBD2 (6 bases). V lost 1 base, J lost 7 bases, and 14 bases lay in between. The CDR3 runs 14 residues. The V gene's germline CDR1 is SGHTA and CDR2 FQGNSA. The CDR3 here is CASSLGRGMGEQYF. DNA for the CDR3: TGTGCCAGCAGCTTAGGGCGGGGCATGGGGGAGCAGTACTTC.

The CDR3 DNA reads TGTGCCAGCAGTGTAAGGGGAGGGAATCAGCCCCAGCATTTT. Residues: CASSVRGGNQPQHF. The rearrangement joins TRBV27 to TRBJ1-5; D is possibly TRBD1 (5 bases). This CDR3 region has 14 residues. Trimming left V 5 bases short and J 4 bases short, with 12 bases between. Germline CDR1 reads MNHEY; CDR2 reads SMNVEV (reference sequence).

V is TRBV19 and J is TRBJ2-1, with TRBD2 matching 11 bases. Germline lookup yields CDR1 LNHDA and CDR2 SQIVND (reference sequence). The CDR3 spans 19 residues. Trimming took 5 bases from V and 7 from J; bases not matched to a gene: 19. For the CDR3, the DNA is TGTGCCAGTAGTCAAGGGGGCCTCTCGACTAGCGGGATGCTGAATGAGCAGTTCTTC. This encodes CASSQGGLSTSGMLNEQFF.

Here the CDR3 DNA reads TGTGCCAGCAGCCAAGACAGGGGGAATTCACCCCTCCACTTT. Translation gives CASSQDRGNSPLHF. The V and J genes are TRBV3-1 (or the pseudogene TRBV3-2) and TRBJ1-6; 7 bases line up with TRBD1. The CDR3 loop spans 14 amino acids. Germline-derived CDR1 and CDR2 are LGHDT and YNNKEL (reference sequence). Unmatched junction bases numbered 0, after V lost 0 bases and J lost 7 bases.

This chain links TRBV4-1 with TRBJ1-4; a weak D match, TRBD1 (6 bases). V lost 3 bases, J lost 3 bases, and 14 bases lay in between. The germline gives CDR1 MGHRA, CDR2 YSYEKL. The CDR3 is made up of 16 amino acids. The CDR3 sequence is CASSQAQGGSNEKLFF. As DNA, the CDR3 is TGCGCCAGCAGCCAGGCACAGGGTGGGTCTAATGAAAAACTGTTTTTT.

This chain joins TRBV7-9 and TRBJ2-3; a weak D match, TRBD2 (5 bases). Germline-derived CDR1 and CDR2 are SEHNR and FQNEAQ (reference sequence). V was pared by 1 base and J by 1 base, with 12 bases between. The CDR3 length is 16 residues. The CDR3: CASSLEPKRGTDTQYF. CDR3 in DNA: TGTGCCAGCAGCTTAGAACCAAAGAGGGGCACAGATACGCAGTATTTT. Looking up the rest from reference TRBV7-9 and TRBJ2-3 gives the full variable domain: DTGVSQNPRHKITKRGQNVTFRCDPISEHNRLYWYRQTLGQGPEFLTYFQNEAQLEKSRLLSDRFSAERPKGSFSTLEIQRTEQGDSAMYLCASSLEPKRGTDTQYFGPGTRLTVL.

The V call is TRBV7-9, the J call TRBJ1-1, with D perhaps TRBD1 (6 bases). CDR1 is SEHNR, CDR2 FQNEAQ, per germline (reference sequence). The V end lost 4 bases, the J end lost 2 bases, and 11 bases lay between the germline ends. This CDR3 is 14 amino acids long. This CDR3 reads CASSSTQGNTEAFF. CDR3 coding DNA: TGTGCCAGCAGCTCAACACAGGGCAACACTGAAGCTTTCTTT. The full variable domain, with the rest looked up from reference TRBV7-9 and TRBJ1-1, is DTGVSQNPRHKITKRGQNVTFRCDPISEHNRLYWYRQTLGQGPEFLTYFQNEAQLEKSRLLSDRFSAERPKGSFSTLEIQRTEQGDSAMYLCASSSTQGNTEAFFGQGTRLTVV.

The CDR3 here is CASSPATSGRGEQYF. The CDR3 DNA is TGTGCCAGCTCACCAGCGACTAGCGGGAGAGGGGAGCAGTACTTC. The chain uses TRBV18 and TRBJ2-7; 12 bases are shared with TRBD2. V shed 2 bases, J shed 7 bases, and the junction held 6 bases outside the gene matches. Germline CDR1 is KGHSH and CDR2 is LQKENI. CDR3 length: 15 residues.

This chain joins TRBV23-1 and TRBJ1-1, with D maybe TRBD1 (5 bases). TRBV23-1 is an ORF; its function is uncertain. The CDR3 runs to 13 residues. With 4 bases removed from V and 3 bases from J, the gap between germline ends came to 9 bases. CDR3: CASSRWGDTEAFF. CDR3 bases: TGCGCCAGCAGTCGGTGGGGGGACACTGAAGCTTTCTTT.

V gene TRBV27 combines with J gene TRBJ2-4; D may be TRBD1 (5 bases). The germline gives CDR1 MNHEY, CDR2 SMNVEV (reference sequence). V lost 7 bases to trimming and J lost 0 bases, with 13 bases between them. The CDR3 extends over 15 amino acids. The CDR3: CASKQGYGAKNIQYF. CDR3 sequence (DNA): TGTGCCAGCAAGCAGGGATATGGAGCCAAAAACATTCAGTACTTC.

The chain links TRBV5-5 to TRBJ2-1; the D gene is possibly TRBD2 (6 bases). Trimming removed 0 bases from V and 6 bases from J, with 10 bases in between. Germline CDR1 and CDR2: SGHKS and YYEKEE (reference sequence). The CDR3 contains 14 residues. CDR3: CASSLALAGNEQFF. CDR3 bases: TGTGCCAGCAGCTTGGCACTAGCAGGCAATGAGCAGTTCTTC.

The CDR3 loop is CASSESERMVQFF. CDR3 coding DNA: TGCGCCAGCAGTGAGTCGGAGCGCATGGTGCAGTTCTTC. The rearrangement links TRBV10-1 to TRBJ2-1, with D unresolved. Germline-derived CDR1 and CDR2 are WNHNN and SYGVQD (reference sequence). This CDR3 has 13 amino acids. V lost 0 bases and J 12 bases, leaving 12 bases between the germline ends.

This chain joins TRBV27 and TRBJ1-6; 8 bases line up with TRBD1. Germline V gene lookup returns CDR1 MNHEY and CDR2 SMNVEV (reference sequence). This CDR3 spans 14 amino acids. V was clipped by 6 bases and J by 8 bases; unmatched bases: 6. Here the CDR3 DNA reads TGTGCCAGCAGACCTTCGACAGGGGATTCACCCCTCCACTTT. It is translated as CASRPSTGDSPLHF.

The chain recombines TRBV19 with TRBJ1-2; 7 bases agree with TRBD1. In germline, CDR1 is LNHDA, CDR2 SQIVND (reference sequence). CDR3 size: 14 residues. V dropped 5 bases and J dropped 4; count of bases not matched to a gene: 7. CDR3 region: CASSGARDSYGYTF. DNA for the CDR3: TGTGCCAGTAGTGGAGCCCGGGACAGCTATGGCTACACCTTC.

The chain carries TRBV19 and TRBJ1-1, with D possibly TRBD1 on 6 matching bases. V lost 6 bases and J 11 bases, leaving 13 bases between the germline ends. Germline V gives CDR1 LNHDA, CDR2 SQIVND (reference sequence). The CDR3 contains 11 residues. CDR3 amino acids: CASSDDRRAFF. CDR3 DNA sequence: TGTGCCAGTAGCGATGACAGGCGGGCTTTCTTT.

The chain has TRBV3-1 (or the pseudogene TRBV3-2) and TRBJ2-7; 14 nucleotides match TRBD2. CDR1 and CDR2 (germline): LGHDT, YNNKEL (reference sequence). There are 15 residues in the CDR3. Germline trimming cut 4 bases from V and 4 bases from J; bases unmatched to any gene: 3. CDR3 in amino acids: CASSRGLAGGYEQYF. CDR3 nucleotides: TGTGCCAGCAGCCGCGGACTAGCGGGGGGTTACGAGCAGTACTTC.

The chain employs TRBV5-6 and TRBJ2-7; 12 bases match TRBD2. The CDR3 has 16 residues. Germline CDR1 reads SGHDT; CDR2 reads YYEEEE. V was pared by 4 bases and J by 2 bases, with 7 bases of the junction left unmatched. The CDR3 region has the DNA TGTGCCAGCAGCGCTCCTTGGACTAGCGGGACCTACGAGCAGTACTTC. Translation: CASSAPWTSGTYEQYF.

The chain links TRBV18 to TRBJ1-1, with a weak D call TRBD1 (5 bases). The CDR3 has 12 residues. Germline V lookup: CDR1 KGHSH, CDR2 LQKENI. V was cut by 2 bases and J by 7 bases, with 8 bases left in between. CDR3 nucleotides: TGTGCCAGCTCACCAGGGGACTATGAAGCTTTCTTT. Protein sequence: CASSPGDYEAFF.

V usage is TRBV6-1 and J usage is TRBJ1-1; maybe TRBD1 (5 bases). Deletions cut 7 bases from V and 1 base from J, with 13 bases between. The CDR3 length is 14 residues. Germline V gives CDR1 MNHNS, CDR2 SASEGT. CDR3 protein: CASTLNRQNTEAFF. In DNA form, the CDR3 reads TGTGCCAGCACTCTGAACAGGCAGAACACTGAAGCTTTCTTT.

V gene TRBV28 combines with J gene TRBJ2-5, with 9 positions matching TRBD1. Per germline, CDR1 MDHEN and CDR2 SYDVKM. The V gene end was trimmed by 6 bases and the J gene end by 4 bases; junction bases not matched to a gene: 15. The CDR3 totals 17 residues. CDR3 protein: CASSLGGTGWQGETQYF. The CDR3, as DNA: TGTGCCAGCAGCCTTGGCGGGACAGGGTGGCAAGGAGAGACCCAGTACTTC.

This clone was picked up a small number of times. The V gene is TRBV7-2, the J gene TRBJ1-5, with D uncertain. This CDR3 spans 13 amino acids. The germline V and J ends were trimmed by 2 bases and 1 base, with 3 bases remaining between them. Germline CDR1 and CDR2: SGHTA and FQGNSA. CDR3 coding DNA: TGTGCCAGCAGCTTAACAAGCAATCAGCCCCAGCATTTT. Translated, it gives CASSLTSNQPQHF.

This clone came up a few times. The chain combines TRBV27 with TRBJ1-1, with D perhaps matching TRBD1 (5 bases). This CDR3 spans 12 amino acids. Trimming removed 7 bases at V and 4 bases at J, with 10 bases between. Per germline, CDR1 MNHEY and CDR2 SMNVEV (reference sequence). The CDR3 is CASIRRGTEAFF. The CDR3 nucleotides read TGTGCCAGCATCCGGAGGGGCACTGAAGCTTTCTTT.

V is TRBV5-1 and J is TRBJ2-7, with 14 bases matching TRBD2. The CDR3 loop spans 15 amino acids. The V gene end was trimmed by 4 bases and the J gene end by 5 bases; junction bases not matched to a gene: 5. Germline CDR1 SGHRS, CDR2 YFSETQ. Here the CDR3 DNA reads TGCGCCAGCAGCGTCGGACTAGCGGGAGGTAACGAGCAGTACTTC. Translated: CASSVGLAGGNEQYF.

This clone turned up a few times. The V call is TRBV7-8, the J call TRBJ2-7; 7 bases are a match to TRBD2. Per the germline V gene, CDR1 is SGHVS and CDR2 is FQNEAQ. This CDR3 has 15 amino acids. Germline trimming cut 5 bases from V and 6 bases from J; bases unmatched to any gene: 13. DNA of the CDR3: TGTGCCAGCAGCCATGTAGAGACTAGCATCTCCGAGCAGTACTTC. Its translation is CASSHVETSISEQYF. The full variable domain, rest sourced from reference TRBV7-8 and TRBJ2-7, is GAGVSQSPRYKVAKRGQDVALRCDPISGHVSLFWYQQALGQGPEFLTYFQNEAQLDKSGLPSDRFFAERPEGSVSTLKIQRTQQEDSAVYLCASSHVETSISEQYFGPGTRLTVT.

This clone was recorded once. The chain has TRBV12-3 or TRBV12-4 and TRBJ2-7; no clear D gene. The CDR3 is 13 residues long. Trimming removed 3 bases at V and 4 bases at J, with 10 bases between. The CDR3 bases are TGTGCCAGCAGTTTCGTGGAGCCTTACGAGCAGTACTTC. It is translated as CASSFVEPYEQYF.